The T cell receptor (beta chain) under discussion was sequenced for a study of healthy donors' naive CD4 and CD8 T cells. About the study: All functional IMGT TCR alpha variants were covered by new primers.

A linear amplification protocol produced the TCR libraries from roughly 550 ng of total RNA. TCRdb recomputed calls from the reads with MiXCR, one row per CDR3 protein. Among 150,000 to 200,000 distinct CDR3 sequences listed, around 74% were seen once. CD4+CD8-CD45RO-CD45RA+ cells were naive CD4+; CD8+CD4-CD45RA+CD27bright cells were naive CD8+. General study points: A reported CD4+/CD8+ bias affected most V and J genes in naive cells. Alpha and beta chains were sequenced in bulk without pairing.

About this clonotype itself: No antigen is known for it.

Sequencing input: naive CD4+ and CD8+ T cells sorted from blood, pooled from several donors. The receptor's source is a pool of human donors in good health; the sample pools cells from several healthy donors.

This chain's CDR3 is CSVEWYNEQFF. In DNA form, the CDR3 reads TGCAGCGTTGAATGGTACAATGAGCAGTTCTTC. The chain joins TRBV29-1 to TRBJ2-1; the D is unclear. Germline V gene data show CDR1 as SQVTM and CDR2 as ANQGSEA. V was cut by 2 bases and J by 4 bases, with 3 bases left in between. There are 11 residues in the CDR3.